These T cell receptor beta chains were read from a single sample in a study of blood T cell repertoires in COVID-19. Using immunoSEQ multiplex PCR, the repertoire was profiled, and TCRdb retains in-frame clones only, with some absent. The sample includes about 480,000 clones, 88% seen only once; the top ten take 1.5% to 2%. Sequencing used PBMCs or T cells enriched from blood (not recorded which). The receptors derive from a woman in her thirties or forties who had recovered from COVID-19. The CDR3 runs from the conserved cysteine through the conserved F or W. The D gene is left open where the match is weak. For some rows the clone size is stated as once, few or many, or as a class when expanded; others skip it.

v_call	j_call	d_call	clone_size	cdr3_aa	cdr3_nt
TRBV15	TRBJ2-7	.	.	CATSRTGTVEQYF	TGTGCCACCAGCAGAACCGGGACTGTCGAGCAGTACTTC
TRBV18	TRBJ2-3	.	few	CASSEYLTDTQYF	TGTGCCAGCTCAGAGTACTTGACAGATACGCAGTATTTT
TRBV28	TRBJ1-5	.	.	CASSWGTLSNQPQHF	TGTGCCAGCAGTTGGGGGACACTGAGCAATCAGCCCCAGCATTTT
TRBV7-9	TRBJ2-1	TRBD2	.	CAILEGTSGRVHNEQFF	TGTGCCATTCTCGAGGGGACTAGCGGGAGGGTACACAATGAGCAGTTCTTC
TRBV16	TRBJ2-7	.	.	CASSHSPVYEQYF	TGTGCCAGCAGCCATAGTCCGGTCTACGAGCAGTACTTC
TRBV4-3	TRBJ1-4	TRBD1	.	CASSQPGQRNEKLFF	TGCGCCAGCAGCCAACCGGGACAGCGAAATGAAAAACTGTTTTTT
TRBV6-5	TRBJ1-3	.	.	CASSSPLVSGNTIYF	TGTGCCAGCAGTTCCCCATTAGTCTCTGGAAACACCATATATTTT
TRBV5-1	TRBJ2-3	.	.	CASSLRTTTDTQYF	TGCGCCAGCAGCTTGAGGACTACCACAGATACGCAGTATTTT
TRBV7-2	TRBJ2-2	.	.	CASSLVVGGTNTGELFF	TGTGCCAGCAGCTTAGTAGTAGGCGGGACGAACACCGGGGAGCTGTTTTTT
TRBV3-1/TRBV3-2	TRBJ1-2	.	.	CASSQDGLTGYGYTF	TGTGCCAGCAGCCAAGATGGTTTGACAGGCTATGGCTACACCTTC
TRBV6-4	TRBJ2-1	.	.	CASSDSVGPTFNEQFF	TGTGCCAGCAGTGACTCGGTGGGGCCGACCTTCAATGAGCAGTTCTTC
TRBV29-1	TRBJ2-7	TRBD1	once	CSVASGQGAYEQYF	TGCAGCGTCGCGTCGGGACAGGGTGCCTACGAGCAGTACTTC
TRBV12-5	TRBJ1-1	.	.	CASGLTAGTEAFF	TGTGCTAGTGGTTTGACCGCGGGGACTGAAGCTTTCTTT
TRBV7-9	TRBJ2-6	TRBD1	.	CASSLQGAGANVLTF	TGTGCCAGCAGCTTACAGGGGGCTGGGGCCAACGTCCTGACTTTC
TRBV5-1	TRBJ2-5	TRBD2	once	CASSRGTSGSSSGETQYF	TGCGCCAGCAGCCGCGGGACTAGCGGGTCCTCCTCGGGGGAGACCCAGTACTTC
TRBV6-2/TRBV6-3	TRBJ2-7	TRBD2	.	CASSPQRERYEQYF	TGTGCCAGCAGTCCCCAGCGGGAGAGGTACGAGCAGTACTTC
TRBV5-6	TRBJ2-7	.	.	CASSPVGAASYEQYF	TGTGCCAGCAGCCCAGTTGGGGCCGCCTCCTACGAGCAGTACTTC
TRBV9	TRBJ2-7	.	.	CASSVANSPGMTYEQYF	TGTGCCAGCAGCGTAGCTAATTCTCCAGGAATGACCTACGAGCAGTACTTC
TRBV24-1	TRBJ2-3	.	.	CATSQGGTDTQYF	TGTGCCACCAGTCAAGGGGGCACAGATACGCAGTATTTT
TRBV4-1	TRBJ2-3	TRBD2	once	CASSQGGLGGNTQYF	TGCGCCAGCAGCCAAGGGGGTTTGGGGGGGAATACGCAGTATTTT
TRBV4-3	TRBJ1-2	.	.	CASSQDERTSAYGYTF	TGCGCCAGCAGCCAAGATGAAAGGACTTCGGCTTATGGCTACACCTTC
TRBV2	TRBJ2-2	.	.	CASSGTGELFF	TGTGCCAGCAGCGGCACCGGGGAGCTGTTTTTT
TRBV7-9	TRBJ2-2	.	.	CASVGANPETTGELFF	TGTGCCAGCGTGGGGGCTAACCCGGAAACCACCGGGGAGCTGTTTTTT
TRBV4-3	TRBJ1-1	.	.	CASSQTGVDTEAFF	TGCGCCAGCAGCCAAACGGGAGTGGACACTGAAGCTTTCTTT
TRBV3-1/TRBV3-2	TRBJ1-2	TRBD1	.	CASSHDRVANYGYTF	TGTGCCAGCAGCCACGACAGGGTAGCTAACTATGGCTACACCTTC
TRBV9	TRBJ1-3	.	.	CASSVGVANTIYF	TGTGCCAGCAGCGTCGGGGTTGCGAACACCATATATTTT
TRBV10-3	TRBJ1-1	.	.	CAISVKGDTEAFF	TGTGCCATCAGTGTAAAGGGGGACACTGAAGCTTTCTTT
TRBV19	TRBJ1-5	.	.	CASTHVKQGGNQPQHF	TGTGCCTCCACCCACGTAAAACAGGGCGGCAATCAGCCCCAGCATTTT
TRBV19	TRBJ1-3	TRBD1	.	CASSSYRGSGNTIYF	TGTGCCAGTAGTTCCTACAGGGGCTCCGGAAACACCATATATTTT
TRBV5-6	TRBJ1-3	.	.	CASSFRAGSGNTIYF	TGTGCCAGCAGCTTCCGGGCGGGTTCGGGAAACACCATATATTTT
TRBV9	TRBJ1-1	.	once	CASSGYRRNTEAFF	TGTGCCAGCAGCGGATACAGGAGGAACACTGAAGCTTTCTTT
TRBV19	TRBJ1-2	.	once	CASSIGRDYGYTF	TGTGCCAGTAGTATCGGGCGGGACTATGGCTACACCTTC
TRBV4-1	TRBJ2-3	TRBD2	.	CASSQGVASGRTNTQYF	TGCGCCAGCAGCCAAGGGGTGGCTAGCGGGAGAACAAATACGCAGTATTTT
TRBV4-1	TRBJ2-5	TRBD1	.	CASSRGGQGQETQYF	TGCGCCAGCAGCCGAGGGGGACAGGGCCAAGAGACCCAGTACTTC
TRBV20-1	TRBJ2-4	TRBD2	.	CSASGASGLGNIQYF	TGCAGTGCTAGTGGGGCTAGCGGACTAGGGAACATTCAGTACTTC
TRBV19	TRBJ2-7	TRBD2	few	CASSDSGSPYYEQYF	TGTGCCAGTAGTGACAGCGGGAGCCCCTACTACGAGCAGTACTTC
TRBV4-2	TRBJ2-7	.	few	CASSQEGFSYEQYF	TGTGCCAGCAGCCAAGAGGGCTTCTCCTACGAGCAGTACTTC
TRBV24-1	TRBJ2-1	TRBD1	.	CATSDPTRTGGNEQFF	TGTGCCACCAGTGACCCAACGCGGACAGGGGGCAATGAGCAGTTCTTC
TRBV30	TRBJ2-3	.	.	CAWSVLEDTQYF	TGTGCCTGGAGTGTACTGGAGGATACGCAGTATTTT
TRBV7-9	TRBJ1-5	.	few	CASSLAGQGGQPQHF	TGTGCCAGCAGCTTAGCAGGGCAGGGAGGACAGCCCCAGCATTTT
TRBV27	TRBJ1-2	TRBD1	.	CASSLSKQGAGGYTF	TGTGCCAGCAGTTTATCGAAACAGGGGGCTGGGGGCTACACCTTC
TRBV29-1	TRBJ1-2	TRBD1	.	CSVEVGGAYGYTF	TGCAGCGTTGAAGTAGGGGGCGCTTATGGCTACACCTTC
TRBV6-5	TRBJ2-1	.	.	CAAQGAPYNEQFF	TGTGCCGCACAGGGAGCCCCCTACAATGAGCAGTTCTTC
TRBV29-1	TRBJ1-1	.	once	CSVETKKRERAFF	TGCAGCGTTGAAACCAAGAAGCGGGAGAGAGCTTTCTTT
TRBV3-1/TRBV3-2	TRBJ2-1	TRBD2	.	CASSRTSGNNEQFF	TGTGCCAGCAGCCGGACTAGCGGCAACAATGAGCAGTTCTTC
TRBV6-5	TRBJ2-2	.	.	CASSFLNTGELFF	TGTGCCAGCAGCTTTCTGAACACCGGGGAGCTGTTTTTT
TRBV7-9	TRBJ2-7	TRBD1	.	CASSPGQGTSYEQYF	TGTGCCAGCAGCCCCGGACAGGGGACATCCTACGAGCAGTACTTC
TRBV27	TRBJ2-1	TRBD1	.	CASSLIWTGLRNEQFF	TGTGCCAGCAGTCTAATTTGGACAGGGCTTCGGAATGAGCAGTTCTTC
TRBV4-1	TRBJ2-2	TRBD2	.	CASSQVERRGTGELFF	TGCGCCAGCAGCCAAGTTGAGCGGCGGGGGACCGGGGAGCTGTTTTTT
TRBV12-3/TRBV12-4	TRBJ1-2	.	.	CASSPGNHYGYTF	TGTGCCAGCAGTCCAGGGAATCACTATGGCTACACCTTC